These T cell receptor beta chains were read from a single sample in a study of cytomegalovirus exposure and HLA in healthy donors. Profiling relied on immunoSEQ multiplex PCR, and the TCRdb table lists in-frame clones only, not all of them. The table lists roughly 130,000 clones, 89% of them singletons. The specimen was PBMCs. All receptors come from a young man in good health and CMV-seronegative. The CDR3 runs from the conserved cysteine through the conserved F or W.

13,TRBV7-8,TRBJ2-7,CASSLVSQDEQYF
13,TRBV18,TRBJ1-5,CASSSAGNQPQHF
15,TRBV9,TRBJ1-1,CASSAGQGGHTEAFF
15,TRBV5-1,TRBJ1-4,CASSLEGWSDEKLFF
12,TRBV23-1,TRBJ2-7,CASSPRLYEQYF
13,TRBV7-2,TRBJ1-4,CASSLGGNRALFF
13,TRBV5-4,TRBJ1-2,CASSLADSHGYTF
13,TRBV5-4,TRBJ2-7,CASSLERTYEQYF
16,TRBV2,TRBJ2-7,CASRRDMAGSVYEQYF
17,TRBV13,TRBJ2-7,CASSLGTSGGGLGEQYF
15,TRBV7-2,TRBJ1-6,CASSLGGTGYSPLHF
14,TRBV5-8,TRBJ2-4,CASSLSLAKNIQYF
13,TRBV2,TRBJ2-1,CASSPTGFNEQFF
12,TRBV28,TRBJ1-2,CASKEVNYGYTF
13,TRBV11-2,TRBJ1-1,CASTSHRNTEAFF
14,TRBV19,TRBJ1-2,CASSTQGLNYGYTF
14,TRBV7-6,TRBJ1-2,CASSLEIGLYGYTF
13,TRBV5-1,TRBJ2-7,CASSLDSQYEQYF
16,TRBV6-5,TRBJ2-5,CASSYGSGSLQETQYF
15,TRBV10-1,TRBJ2-3,CATQRLAGAADTQYF
16,TRBV5-1,TRBJ1-1,CASSGGGQGRNTEAFF
16,TRBV4-2,TRBJ1-6,CASSQDATGPNSPLHF
13,TRBV28,TRBJ1-2,CASSFRGNYGYTF
15,TRBV9,TRBJ2-1,CASSGLRGTYNEQFF
16,TRBV7-8,TRBJ1-1,CASSSINRQVNTEAFF
12,TRBV19,TRBJ1-1,CASSVRTGRAFF
16,TRBV5-1,TRBJ2-3,CASSLAAGGPTDTQYF
17,TRBV7-9,TRBJ2-3,CASSLEVGTGYSDTQYF
15,TRBV10-3,TRBJ2-7,CAISESGGGPYEQYF